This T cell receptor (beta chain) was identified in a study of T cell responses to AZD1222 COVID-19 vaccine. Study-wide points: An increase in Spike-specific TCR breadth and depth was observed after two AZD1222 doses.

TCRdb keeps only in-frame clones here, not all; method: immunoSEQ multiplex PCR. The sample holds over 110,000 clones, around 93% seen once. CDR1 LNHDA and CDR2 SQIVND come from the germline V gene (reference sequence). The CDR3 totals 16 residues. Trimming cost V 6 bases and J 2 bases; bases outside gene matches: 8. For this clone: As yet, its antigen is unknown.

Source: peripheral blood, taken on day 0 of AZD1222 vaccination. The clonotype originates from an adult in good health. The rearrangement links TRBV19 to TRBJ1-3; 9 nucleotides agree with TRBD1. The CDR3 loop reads CASSTGTGRTGNTIYF. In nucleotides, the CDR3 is TGTGCCAGTAGCACCGGGACAGGGAGGACTGGAAACACCATATATTTT.